One T cell receptor (beta chain) is described in this entry. The sample belongs to a study of blood T cell repertoires in COVID-19. Study information: Collection of acute and convalescent COVID-19 samples took place in the United States, Italy and Spain. T cells, B-cell-depleted T cells, or PBMCs supplied cDNA or gDNA.

With 3 bases clipped from V and 8 bases from J, the junction kept 2 bases outside the gene matches. The V gene's germline CDR1 is KGHSH and CDR2 LQKENI. The CDR3 consists of 13 residues. Cohorts were determined from participant-reported clinical history. Original analysis: Estimation of nucleated cell counts relied on the amplification of reference gene primers. Some clones are missing from TCRdb's copy, which holds only in-frame ones; the method was immunoSEQ multiplex PCR. The V and J calls and clone size come from that table; D and trimming were worked out from the DNA. The sample includes around 200,000 clones, 86% seen only once; the top ten take under 4%.

Sequenced material: PBMCs or T cells enriched from blood (not recorded which). J is TRBJ1-4 and V is TRBV18; 8 nucleotides align to TRBD1. The TCR sequence derives from a woman in her thirties or forties with acute COVID-19. CDR3 nucleotide sequence: TGTGCCAGCTCACCCGGACAGGGAGAAAAACTGTTTTTT. Protein: CASSPGQGEKLFF.